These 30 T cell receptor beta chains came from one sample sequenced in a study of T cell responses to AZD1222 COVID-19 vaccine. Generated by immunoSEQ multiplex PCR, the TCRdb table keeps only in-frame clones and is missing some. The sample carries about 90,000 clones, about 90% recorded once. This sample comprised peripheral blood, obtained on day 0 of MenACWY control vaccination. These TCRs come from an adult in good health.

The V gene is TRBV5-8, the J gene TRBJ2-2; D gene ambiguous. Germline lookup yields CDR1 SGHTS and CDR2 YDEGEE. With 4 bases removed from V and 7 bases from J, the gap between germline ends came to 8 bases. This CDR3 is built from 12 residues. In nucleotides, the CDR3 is TGTGCCAGCAGCCTCGGTATCGGGGAGCTGTTTTTT. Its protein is CASSLGIGELFF.

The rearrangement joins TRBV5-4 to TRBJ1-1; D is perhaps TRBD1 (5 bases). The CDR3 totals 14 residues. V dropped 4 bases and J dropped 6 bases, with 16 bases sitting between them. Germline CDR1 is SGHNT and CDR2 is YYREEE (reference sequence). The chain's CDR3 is CASSTEVSGAEAFF. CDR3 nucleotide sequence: TGTGCCAGCAGCACAGAGGTTTCGGGGGCTGAAGCTTTCTTT.

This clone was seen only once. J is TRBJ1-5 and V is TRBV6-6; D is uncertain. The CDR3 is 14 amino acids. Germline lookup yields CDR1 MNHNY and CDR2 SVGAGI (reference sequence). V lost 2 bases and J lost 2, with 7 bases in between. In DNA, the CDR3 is TGTGCCAGCAGTTACGTGGCGGGCAATCAGCCCCAGCATTTT. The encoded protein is CASSYVAGNQPQHF.

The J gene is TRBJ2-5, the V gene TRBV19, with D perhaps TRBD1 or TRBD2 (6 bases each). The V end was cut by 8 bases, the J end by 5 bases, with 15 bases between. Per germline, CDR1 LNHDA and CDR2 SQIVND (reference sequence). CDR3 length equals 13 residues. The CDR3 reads CASLGVGGETQYF. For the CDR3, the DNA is TGTGCCAGTCTCGGGGTAGGGGGGGAGACCCAGTACTTC.

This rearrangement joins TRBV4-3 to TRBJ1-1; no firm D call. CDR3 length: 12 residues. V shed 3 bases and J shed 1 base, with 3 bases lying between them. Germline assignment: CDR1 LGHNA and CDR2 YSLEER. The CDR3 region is CASSQGNTEAFF. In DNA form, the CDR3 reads TGCGCCAGCAGCCAGGGGAACACTGAAGCTTTCTTT.

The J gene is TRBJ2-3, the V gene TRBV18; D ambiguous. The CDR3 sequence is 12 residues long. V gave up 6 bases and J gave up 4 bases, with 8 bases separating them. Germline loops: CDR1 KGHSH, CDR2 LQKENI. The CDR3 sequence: CASSPPADTQYF. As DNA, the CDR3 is TGTGCCAGCTCCCCCCCCGCAGATACGCAGTATTTT. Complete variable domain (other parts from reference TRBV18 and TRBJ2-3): NAGVMQNPRHLVRRRGQEARLRCSPMKGHSHVYWYRQLPEEGLKFMVYLQKENIIDESGMPKERFSAEFPKEGPSILRIQQVVRGDSAAYFCASSPPADTQYFGPGTRLTVL.

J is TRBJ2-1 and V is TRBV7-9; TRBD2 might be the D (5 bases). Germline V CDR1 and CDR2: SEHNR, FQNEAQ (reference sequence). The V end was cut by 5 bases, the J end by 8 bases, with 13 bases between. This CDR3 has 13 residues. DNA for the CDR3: TGTGCCAGCAGCACCGGGAACGGCTATGAGCAGTTCTTC. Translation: CASSTGNGYEQFF.

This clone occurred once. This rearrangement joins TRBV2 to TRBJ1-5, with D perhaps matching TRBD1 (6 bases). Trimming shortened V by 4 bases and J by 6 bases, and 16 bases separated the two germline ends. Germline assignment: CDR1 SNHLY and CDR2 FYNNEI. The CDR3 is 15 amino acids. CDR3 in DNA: TGTGCCAGCAGTGCCGGGGGCAGGGATGGTCAGCCCCAGCATTTT. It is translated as CASSAGGRDGQPQHF.

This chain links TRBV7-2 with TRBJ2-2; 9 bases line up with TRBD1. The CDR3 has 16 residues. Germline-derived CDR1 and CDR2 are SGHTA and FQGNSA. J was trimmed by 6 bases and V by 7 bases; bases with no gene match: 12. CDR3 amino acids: CASTSRTGAFSGELFF. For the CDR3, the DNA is TGTGCCAGCACCTCTCGGACAGGGGCGTTCTCCGGGGAGCTGTTTTTT. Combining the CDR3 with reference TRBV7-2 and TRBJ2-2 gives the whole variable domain GAGVSQSPSNKVTEKGKDVELRCDPISGHTALYWYRQSLGQGLEFLIYFQGNSAPDKSGLPSDRFSAERTGGSVSTLTIQRTQQEDSAVYLCASTSRTGAFSGELFFGEGSRLTVL.

CDR3 nucleotide sequence: TGTGCCAGCAGCGGGGTGGGTCACTATGGCTACACCTTC. This codes for CASSGVGHYGYTF. This chain joins TRBV9 and TRBJ1-2; D ambiguous. The CDR3 covers 13 residues. CDR1 is SGDLS, CDR2 YYNGEE, per germline. V was pared by 3 bases and J by 3 bases, with 9 bases between.

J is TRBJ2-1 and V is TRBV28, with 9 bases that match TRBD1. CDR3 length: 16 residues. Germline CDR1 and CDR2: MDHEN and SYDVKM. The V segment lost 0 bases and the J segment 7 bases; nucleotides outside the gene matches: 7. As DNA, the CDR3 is TGTGCCAGCAGTTTATGGGGGACAGGGAACAAAAATGAGCAGTTCTTC. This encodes CASSLWGTGNKNEQFF.

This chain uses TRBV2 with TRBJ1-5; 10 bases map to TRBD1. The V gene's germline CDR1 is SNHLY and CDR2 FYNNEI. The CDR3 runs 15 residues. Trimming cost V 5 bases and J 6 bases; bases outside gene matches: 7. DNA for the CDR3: TGTGCCAGCAGTCCTCAGACAGGGGGCCCTCAGCCCCAGCATTTT. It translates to CASSPQTGGPQPQHF.

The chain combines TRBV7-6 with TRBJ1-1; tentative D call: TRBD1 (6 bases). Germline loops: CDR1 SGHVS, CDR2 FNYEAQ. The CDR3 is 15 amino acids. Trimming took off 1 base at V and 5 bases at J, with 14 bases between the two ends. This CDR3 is CASSLGRGLGTEAFF. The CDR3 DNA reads TGTGCCAGCAGCTTAGGGCGGGGGCTGGGAACTGAAGCTTTCTTT.

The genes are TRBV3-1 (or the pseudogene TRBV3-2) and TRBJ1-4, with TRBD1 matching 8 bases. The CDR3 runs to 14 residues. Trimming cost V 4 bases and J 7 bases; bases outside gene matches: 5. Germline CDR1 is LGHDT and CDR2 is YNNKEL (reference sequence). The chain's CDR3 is CASSPRGQGEKLFF. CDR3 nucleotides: TGTGCCAGCAGCCCCAGGGGGCAGGGTGAAAAACTGTTTTTT.

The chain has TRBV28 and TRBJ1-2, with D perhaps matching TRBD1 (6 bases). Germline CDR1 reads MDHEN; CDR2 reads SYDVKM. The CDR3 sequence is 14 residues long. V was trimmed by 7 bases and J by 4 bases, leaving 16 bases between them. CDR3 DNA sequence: TGTGCCAGCACCCCGGTCGGGGACACCTATGGCTACACCTTC. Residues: CASTPVGDTYGYTF.

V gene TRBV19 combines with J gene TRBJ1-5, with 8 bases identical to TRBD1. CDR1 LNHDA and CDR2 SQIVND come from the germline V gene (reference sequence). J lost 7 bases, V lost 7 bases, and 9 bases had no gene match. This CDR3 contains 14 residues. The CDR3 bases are TGTGCCAGTATGCTCAGGGGGCCGGGGCAGCCCCAGCATTTT. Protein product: CASMLRGPGQPQHF. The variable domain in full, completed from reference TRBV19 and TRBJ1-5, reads DGGITQSPKYLFRKEGQNVTLSCEQNLNHDAMYWYRQDPGQGLRLIYYSQIVNDFQKGDIAEGYSVSREKKESFPLTVTSAQKNPTAFYLCASMLRGPGQPQHFGDGTRLSIL.

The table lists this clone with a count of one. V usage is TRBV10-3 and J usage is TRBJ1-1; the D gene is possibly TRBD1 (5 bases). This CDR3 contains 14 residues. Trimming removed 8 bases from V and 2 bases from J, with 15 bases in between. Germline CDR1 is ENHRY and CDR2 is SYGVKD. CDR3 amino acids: CAIDSGAGNTEAFF. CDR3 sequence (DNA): TGTGCCATCGACAGCGGGGCTGGAAACACTGAAGCTTTCTTT.

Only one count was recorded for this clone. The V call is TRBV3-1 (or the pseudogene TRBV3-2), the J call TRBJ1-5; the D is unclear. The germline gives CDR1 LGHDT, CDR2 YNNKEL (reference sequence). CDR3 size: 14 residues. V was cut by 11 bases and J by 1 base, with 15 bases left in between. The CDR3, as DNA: TGTGCCTCGAGTCGCGGGGTGAGCAATCAGCCCCAGCATTTT. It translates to CASSRGVSNQPQHF.

CDR3 DNA sequence: TGTGCCATCAGTGAGGCGGAAAACATTCAGTACTTC. Translating it yields CAISEAENIQYF. The chain employs TRBV10-3 and TRBJ2-4; D is ambiguous. V was pared by 2 bases and J by 5 bases, with 4 bases between. The CDR3 consists of 12 residues. CDR1 and CDR2 from the germline V gene are ENHRY and SYGVKD.

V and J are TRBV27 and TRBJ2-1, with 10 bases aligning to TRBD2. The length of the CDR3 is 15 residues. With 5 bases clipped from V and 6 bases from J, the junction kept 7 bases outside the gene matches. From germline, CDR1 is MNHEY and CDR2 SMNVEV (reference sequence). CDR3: CASSTSGLAFNEQFF. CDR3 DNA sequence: TGTGCCAGCAGTACCTCGGGACTAGCGTTCAATGAGCAGTTCTTC.

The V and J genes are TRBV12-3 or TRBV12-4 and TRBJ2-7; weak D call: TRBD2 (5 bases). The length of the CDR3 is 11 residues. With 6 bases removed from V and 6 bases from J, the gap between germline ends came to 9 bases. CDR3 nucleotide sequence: TGTGCCAGCAGAGGGAGTTTCGAGCAGTACTTC. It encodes CASRGSFEQYF.

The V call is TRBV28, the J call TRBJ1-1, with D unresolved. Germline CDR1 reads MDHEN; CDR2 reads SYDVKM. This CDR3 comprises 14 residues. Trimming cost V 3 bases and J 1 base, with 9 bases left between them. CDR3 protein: CASSLGSPNTEAFF. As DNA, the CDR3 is TGTGCCAGCAGTTTGGGCAGTCCGAACACTGAAGCTTTCTTT.

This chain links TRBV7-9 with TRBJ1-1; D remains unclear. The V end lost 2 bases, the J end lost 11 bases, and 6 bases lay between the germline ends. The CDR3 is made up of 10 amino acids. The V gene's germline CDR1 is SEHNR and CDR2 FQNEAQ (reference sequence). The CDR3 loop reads CASSLNQAFF. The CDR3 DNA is TGTGCCAGCAGCTTAAATCAGGCTTTCTTT. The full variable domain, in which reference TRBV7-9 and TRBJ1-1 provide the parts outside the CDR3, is DTGVSQNPRHKITKRGQNVTFRCDPISEHNRLYWYRQTLGQGPEFLTYFQNEAQLEKSRLLSDRFSAERPKGSFSTLEIQRTEQGDSAMYLCASSLNQAFFGQGTRLTVV.

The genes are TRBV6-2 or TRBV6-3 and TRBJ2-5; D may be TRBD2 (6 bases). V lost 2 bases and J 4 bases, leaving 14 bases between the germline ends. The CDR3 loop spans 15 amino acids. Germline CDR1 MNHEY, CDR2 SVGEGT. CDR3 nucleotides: TGTGCCAGCAGTTACGTCGGGACTCCCGGAGAGACCCAGTACTTC. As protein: CASSYVGTPGETQYF.

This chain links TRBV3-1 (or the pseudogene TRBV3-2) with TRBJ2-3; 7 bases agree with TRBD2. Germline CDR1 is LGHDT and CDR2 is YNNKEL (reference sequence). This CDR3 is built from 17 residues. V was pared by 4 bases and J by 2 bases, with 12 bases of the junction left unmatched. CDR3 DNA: TGTGCCAGCAGCCCCGGGACTACAAGACCCCACACAGATACGCAGTATTTT. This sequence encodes CASSPGTTRPHTDTQYF.

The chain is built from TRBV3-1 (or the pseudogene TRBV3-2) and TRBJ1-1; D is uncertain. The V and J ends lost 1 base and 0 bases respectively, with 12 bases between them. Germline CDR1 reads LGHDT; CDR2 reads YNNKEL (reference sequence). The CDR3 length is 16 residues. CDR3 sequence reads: CASSQGNEFMNTEAFF. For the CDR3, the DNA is TGTGCCAGCAGCCAAGGTAACGAGTTTATGAACACTGAAGCTTTCTTT.

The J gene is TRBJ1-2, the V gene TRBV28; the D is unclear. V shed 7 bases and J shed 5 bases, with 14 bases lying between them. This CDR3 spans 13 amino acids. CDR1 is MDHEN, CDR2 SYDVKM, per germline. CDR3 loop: CASTGRQFYGYTF. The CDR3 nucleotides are TGTGCCAGCACAGGACGGCAGTTTTATGGCTACACCTTC.

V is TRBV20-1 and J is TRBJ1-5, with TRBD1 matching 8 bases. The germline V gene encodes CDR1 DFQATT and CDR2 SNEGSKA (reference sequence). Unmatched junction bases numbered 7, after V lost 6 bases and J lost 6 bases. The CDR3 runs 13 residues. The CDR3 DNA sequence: TGCAGTGCAAGTACAGGGGGAGCTCAGCCCCAGCATTTT. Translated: CSASTGGAQPQHF.

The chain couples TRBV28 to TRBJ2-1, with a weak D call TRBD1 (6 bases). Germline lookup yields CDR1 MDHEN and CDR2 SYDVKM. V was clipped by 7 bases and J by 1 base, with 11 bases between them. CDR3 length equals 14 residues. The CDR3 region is CASTMTGSYNEQFF. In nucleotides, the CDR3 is TGTGCCAGCACCATGACAGGATCCTACAATGAGCAGTTCTTC.

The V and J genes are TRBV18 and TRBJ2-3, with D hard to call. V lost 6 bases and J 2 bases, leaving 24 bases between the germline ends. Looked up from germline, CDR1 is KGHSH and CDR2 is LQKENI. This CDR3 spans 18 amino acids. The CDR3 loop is CASSPGLRAPPYTDTQYF. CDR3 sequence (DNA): TGTGCCAGCTCCCCCGGGCTACGCGCGCCCCCTTACACAGATACGCAGTATTTT.